This T cell receptor (beta chain) came from a study of chemoradiotherapy in HPV16-positive cancers. Study-wide context: Two HPV16-positive patients' cells yielded candidate HPV-specific clones and common motifs.

Germline loops: CDR1 SGHTA, CDR2 FQGNSA. The CDR3 spans 16 residues. After removal of 5 bases from V and 2 bases from J, the junction contained 8 bases not matched to a gene. Over chemoradiotherapy, repertoires were sampled more than once. In regard to this clone: What it binds is unknown.

The repertoire was sequenced with immunoSEQ multiplex PCR; TCRdb's copy has only in-frame clones and lacks some. The sample lists about 5,400 clones, over 65% seen once, with 29% in the top ten. Overall study findings and caveats: During treatment, candidate HPV-specific clones and E7-related motifs expanded in tumor. The functional HPV-specific definition rests on just a couple of HPV16-positive patients.

Specimen collection occurred from a patient who underwent chemoradiotherapy. This sequence joins TRBV7-2 and TRBJ1-4, with 7 bases matching TRBD1. The sequence was obtained from a human donor with HPV-associated anogenital cancer. The CDR3 loop reads CASSPRTGPTNEKLFF. Written as DNA, the CDR3 is TGTGCCAGCAGCCCACGGACAGGACCTACTAATGAAAAACTGTTTTTT.